Presented here are 3 T cell receptor beta chains from one specimen sequenced in a study of OX40 agonist ivuxolimab in advanced cancers. Here immunoSEQ multiplex PCR was the method, and the copy in TCRdb shows in-frame clones only, minus some. This sample has tens of thousands of clones, with about 89% found just once. The input for sequencing was CD4+ or CD8+ T cells sorted from blood, taken in a trial of the OX40 agonist ivuxolimab. The receptors were sampled from an adult with an advanced solid tumor such as melanoma, head and neck, liver or kidney cancer.

J is TRBJ2-7 and V is TRBV19; weak D call: TRBD1 (6 bases). The germline CDR1 and CDR2 sequences are LNHDA and SQIVND (reference sequence). The ends were cut back, 3 bases at V and 12 bases at J, with 18 bases in the middle. CDR3 size: 13 residues. CDR3 in DNA: TGTGCCAGTAGTATTGAAGGGGGTACCGTTTGGTACTTC. Translating it yields CASSIEGGTVWYF.

This clone turned up a few times. V gene TRBV9 combines with J gene TRBJ1-1; 7 bases line up with TRBD1. With 4 bases clipped from V and 1 base from J, the junction kept 4 bases outside the gene matches. Germline V gene sequence: CDR1 SGDLS, CDR2 YYNGEE. The CDR3 is made up of 14 amino acids. The CDR3 is CASSPRTGNTEAFF. Here the CDR3 DNA reads TGTGCCAGCAGCCCTCGGACAGGGAACACTGAAGCTTTCTTT. The entire variable domain, with the rest obtained from reference TRBV9 and TRBJ1-1, is as follows: DSGVTQTPKHLITATGQRVTLRCSPRSGDLSVYWYQQSLDQGLQFLIQYYNGEERAKGNILERFSAQQFPDLHSELNLSSLELGDSALYFCASSPRTGNTEAFFGQGTRLTVV.

This clone was seen only a few times. The J gene is TRBJ1-2, the V gene TRBV7-3; the match to TRBD1 covers 9 bases. V shed 5 bases, J shed 8 bases, and the junction held 6 bases outside the gene matches. The CDR3 has 13 residues. Germline V CDR1 and CDR2: SGHTA, FQGTGA. The CDR3 DNA sequence: TGTGCCAGCAGCCAAGGACAGGGGAGCGGCTACACCTTC. It is translated as CASSQGQGSGYTF. Variable domain in full (rest from reference TRBV7-3 and TRBJ1-2): GAGVSQTPSNKVTEKGKYVELRCDPISGHTALYWYRQSLGQGPEFLIYFQGTGAADDSGLPNDRFFAVRPEGSVSTLKIQRTERGDSAVYLCASSQGQGSGYTFGSGTRLTVV.